A selection of T cell receptor beta chains follows, all from one sample in a study of T cells after posttransplantation cyclophosphamide. The method was immunoSEQ multiplex PCR; TCRdb's version includes in-frame clones alone and lacks a portion of them. The table lists about 52,000 clones, roughly 84% of them singletons. Material for sequencing was PBMCs. All receptors come from a man aged 25 to 40 with a blood cancer, CMV-positive, and with a related stem cell donor. CDR3s include the opening cysteine and the closing phenylalanine or tryptophan. D genes are given only for firm matches. Expanded clones are given a class, and other clones once, few, many or no size at all.

>NA|TRBV11-1|TRBJ2-7|NA
TGTGCCAGCAGCTACAGGGTGGGGGAGCAGTACTTC
CASSYRVGEQYF
>few|TRBV4-3|TRBJ1-1|TRBD1
TGCGCCAGCAGCCAAGGGCAGGGGGCAACTGAAGCTTTCTTT
CASSQGQGATEAFF
>once|TRBV5-6|TRBJ1-1|TRBD1
TGTGCCAGCAGCCCAGGGGGGTCTGAAGCTTTCTTT
CASSPGGSEAFF
>NA|TRBV4-2|TRBJ2-2|TRBD2
TGTGCCAGCGGTAGCGGGAGGGGGGTCGGGGAGCTGTTTTTT
CASGSGRGVGELFF
>NA|TRBV9|TRBJ1-5|NA
TGTGCCAGCAGCCCACAGGGCGGGAGGCAGCCTCAGCATTTT
CASSPQGGRQPQHF
>NA|TRBV13|TRBJ2-3|NA
TGTGCCAGCAGCCCAGGACTTAACACAGATACGCAGTATTTT
CASSPGLNTDTQYF
>NA|TRBV18|TRBJ1-5|NA
TGTGCCAGCTCACTAGAATTAGATCAGCCCCAGCATTTT
CASSLELDQPQHF
>NA|TRBV27|TRBJ1-1|NA
TGTGCCAGCAGTTTATCGAGCGGGACCAATTTTGAAGCTTTCTTT
CASSLSSGTNFEAFF
>NA|TRBV18|TRBJ2-5|TRBD2
TGTGCCAGCTCACCAAATCTCCTAGCGGGGATACAAGAGACCCAGTACTTC
CASSPNLLAGIQETQYF
>NA|TRBV9|TRBJ1-2|NA
TGTGCCAGCAGCGTAGGTGAGGCCTCTGGCTACACCTTC
CASSVGEASGYTF
>NA|TRBV27|TRBJ2-7|TRBD1
TGTGCCAGCAGTTTATACAGGGGGAGTTCCTACGAGCAGTACTTC
CASSLYRGSSYEQYF
>few|TRBV6-5|TRBJ2-4|NA
TGTGCCAGCAGTACCGGGGAGGACCTAAACATTCAGTACTTC
CASSTGEDLNIQYF
>NA|TRBV2|TRBJ2-1|NA
TGTGCCAGCAGGGGGCGGAGCGCCTACAATGAGCAGTTCTTC
CASRGRSAYNEQFF
>NA|TRBV6-6|TRBJ2-3|TRBD2
TGTGCCAGCAGTTACTCGGGGGGGACAGATACGCAGTATTTT
CASSYSGGTDTQYF
>NA|TRBV28|TRBJ2-4|NA
TGTGCCAGCAGTAATCAGGGGATGGGAAACATTCAGTACTTC
CASSNQGMGNIQYF
>NA|TRBV7-2|TRBJ1-5|NA
TGTGCCAGCAGCTTGGGCCAGAATCAGCCCCAGCATTTT
CASSLGQNQPQHF
>NA|TRBV7-2|TRBJ2-1|NA
TGTGCCAGCAGCTACGAGCCGGATGAGCAGTTCTTC
CASSYEPDEQFF
>NA|TRBV11-2|TRBJ2-7|NA
TGTGCCAGCAGCGGACCCTACAGGGTGTACGAGCAGTACTTC
CASSGPYRVYEQYF
>NA|TRBV19|TRBJ2-7|NA
TGTGCCAGTAGTAGATCGGCTACGGGACTGCGGACCGAGCAGTACTTC
CASSRSATGLRTEQYF
>NA|TRBV21-1|TRBJ2-5|NA
TGTGCCAGTCCCCTATTCTTGGAGACCCAGTACTTC
CASPLFLETQYF
>NA|TRBV7-8|TRBJ2-7|TRBD1
TGTGCCAGCAGCTCGGACAGGGCTAGATCCTACGAGCAGTACTTC
CASSSDRARSYEQYF
>NA|TRBV6-5|TRBJ1-1|NA
TGTGCCAGCAGTCCGGACTCAATAGGATACTCTGAAGCTTTCTTT
CASSPDSIGYSEAFF
>few|TRBV19|TRBJ2-7|TRBD2
TGTGCCAGTAGCTTAGCGGGAGACTACGAGCAGTACTTC
CASSLAGDYEQYF
>NA|TRBV6-5|TRBJ2-3|NA
TGTGCCAGCAGATTGGGAGCGGTGAGCACAGATACGCAGTATTTT
CASRLGAVSTDTQYF
>NA|TRBV28|TRBJ1-3|TRBD1
TGTGCCAGCAGTTTAGGAGGGACAGGGAGAGGAAACACCATATATTTT
CASSLGGTGRGNTIYF
>NA|TRBV11-3|TRBJ1-1|TRBD1
TGTGCCAGCAGCTTAGACCCCGGGCAGGGGGCGCGGGGTGAAGCTTTCTTT
CASSLDPGQGARGEAFF
>NA|TRBV7-2|TRBJ2-2|TRBD1
TGTGCCAGCAGCCGTGACAGGGGGAGCACCGGGGAGCTGTTTTTT
CASSRDRGSTGELFF
>NA|TRBV4-2|TRBJ2-5|TRBD1
TGTGCCAGCAGCCCGCCCGACAGGGGTTCGGGGGAGACCCAGTACTTC
CASSPPDRGSGETQYF
>NA|TRBV29-1|TRBJ1-5|NA
TGCAGCGTTGGGGGGACGGGAGGCGACAGTCAGCCCCAGCATTTT
CSVGGTGGDSQPQHF
>NA|TRBV27|TRBJ2-7|TRBD1
TGTGCCAGCACGCCAAGAGCCCTCCGGGACAGCTACGAGCAGTACTTC
CASTPRALRDSYEQYF
>NA|TRBV28|TRBJ2-7|TRBD2
TGTGCCAGCAGTCCTTGGACTAGCGGATCCTACGAGCAGTACTTC
CASSPWTSGSYEQYF
>NA|TRBV19|TRBJ2-5|TRBD1
TGTGCCAGCAGCCGACAGGGGTGGGAAGAGACCCAGTACTTC
CASSRQGWEETQYF
>few|TRBV2|TRBJ1-5|NA
TGTGCCAGCAGCGATTACCCGGTGACAGCCTATAGCAATCAGCCCCAGCATTTT
CASSDYPVTAYSNQPQHF
>once|TRBV2|TRBJ2-1|NA
TGTGCCAGCAGTGTCCGCGGGAATGAGCAGTTCTTC
CASSVRGNEQFF
>NA|TRBV7-6|TRBJ2-7|NA
TGTGCCAGCAGCTTAGCGGAGGACGAGCAGTACTTC
CASSLAEDEQYF
>NA|TRBV13|TRBJ2-5|TRBD1
TGTGCCAGCAGCTTAGCATGGTACAGGGGGCTGGGTGTAGTAGAGACCCAGTACTTC
CASSLAWYRGLGVVETQYF
>NA|TRBV19|TRBJ2-5|TRBD2
TGTGCCAGTAGTTTCCTAGCGGGAGGCGGAGAGACCCAGTACTTC
CASSFLAGGGETQYF
>few|TRBV19|TRBJ1-1|NA
TGTGCCAGTACCCAATCGAGGAACACTGAAGCTTTCTTT
CASTQSRNTEAFF
>NA|TRBV11-2|TRBJ1-2|NA
TGTGCCAGCAGCTTAGATGCACAGTATGGCTACACCTTC
CASSLDAQYGYTF
>NA|TRBV27|TRBJ2-2|TRBD1
TGTGCCAGCAGTTTCCCCACAGGGGTGAACACCGGGGAGCTGTTTTTT
CASSFPTGVNTGELFF
>NA|TRBV29-1|TRBJ2-1|NA
TGCAGCGTTGATGGAGGGACGGGAAGCTCCTACAATGAGCAGTTCTTC
CSVDGGTGSSYNEQFF
>NA|TRBV5-6|TRBJ2-7|TRBD1
TGTGCCAGCAGCGGACAGGGGGTATCCTACGAGCAGTACTTC
CASSGQGVSYEQYF
>NA|TRBV5-1|TRBJ1-1|TRBD1
TGCGCCAGCAGCTTGCAGGGGGCAGAGGTGAACACTGAAGCTTTCTTT
CASSLQGAEVNTEAFF
>few|TRBV4-2|TRBJ2-7|TRBD2
TGTGCCAGCAGCCCGGGACTAGCGGGAGATGCCTTTGGGTACGAGCAGTACTTC
CASSPGLAGDAFGYEQYF
>few|TRBV21-1|TRBJ2-7|NA
TGTGCCAGCAGCAAAGTGGCCCTCCAAACGTTCGAGCAGTACTTC
CASSKVALQTFEQYF